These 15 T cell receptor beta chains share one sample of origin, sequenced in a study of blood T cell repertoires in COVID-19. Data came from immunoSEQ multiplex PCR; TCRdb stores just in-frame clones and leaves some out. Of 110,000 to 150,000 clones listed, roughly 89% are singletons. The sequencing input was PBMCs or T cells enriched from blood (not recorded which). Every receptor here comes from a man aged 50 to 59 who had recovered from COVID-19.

The CDR3 protein is CASSYLAGADTQYF. The CDR3 DNA reads TGCGCCAGCAGCTATCTAGCGGGAGCAGATACGCAGTATTTT. J is TRBJ2-3 and V is TRBV5-1, with 10 bases lining up with TRBD2. CDR1 and CDR2 from the germline V gene are SGHRS and YFSETQ. V lost 3 bases and J lost 4; bases outside the gene matches: 2. This CDR3 spans 14 amino acids.

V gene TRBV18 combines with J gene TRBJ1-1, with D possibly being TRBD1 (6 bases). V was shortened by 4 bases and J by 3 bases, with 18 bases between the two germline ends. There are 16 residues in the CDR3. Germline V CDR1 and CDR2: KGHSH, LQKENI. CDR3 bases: TGTGCCAGCTCACAGAGTTCTACAGGGTTGGACACTGAAGCTTTCTTT. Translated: CASSQSSTGLDTEAFF.

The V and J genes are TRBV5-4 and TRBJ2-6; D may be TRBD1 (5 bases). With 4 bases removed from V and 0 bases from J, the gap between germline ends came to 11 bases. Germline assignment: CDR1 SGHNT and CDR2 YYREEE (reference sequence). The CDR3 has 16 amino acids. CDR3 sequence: CASSPVGDSGANVLTF. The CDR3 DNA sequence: TGTGCCAGCAGCCCGGTAGGGGACTCTGGGGCCAACGTCCTGACTTTC. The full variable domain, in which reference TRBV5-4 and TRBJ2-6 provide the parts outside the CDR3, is ETGVTQSPTHLIKTRGQQVTLRCSSQSGHNTVSWYQQALGQGPQFIFQYYREEENGRGNFPPRFSGLQFPNYSSELNVNALELDDSALYLCASSPVGDSGANVLTFGAGSRLTVL.

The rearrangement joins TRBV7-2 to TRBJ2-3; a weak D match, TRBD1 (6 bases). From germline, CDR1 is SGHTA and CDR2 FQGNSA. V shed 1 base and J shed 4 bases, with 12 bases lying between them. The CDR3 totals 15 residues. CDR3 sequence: CASSLGRGRSDTQYF. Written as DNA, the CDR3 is TGTGCCAGCAGCTTAGGTAGGGGGAGATCAGATACGCAGTATTTT.

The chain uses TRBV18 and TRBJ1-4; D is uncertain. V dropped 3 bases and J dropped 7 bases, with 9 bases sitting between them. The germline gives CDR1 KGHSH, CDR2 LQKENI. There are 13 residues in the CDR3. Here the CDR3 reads CASSPRHLEKLFF. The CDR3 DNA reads TGTGCCAGCTCACCCCGACATCTTGAAAAACTGTTTTTT.

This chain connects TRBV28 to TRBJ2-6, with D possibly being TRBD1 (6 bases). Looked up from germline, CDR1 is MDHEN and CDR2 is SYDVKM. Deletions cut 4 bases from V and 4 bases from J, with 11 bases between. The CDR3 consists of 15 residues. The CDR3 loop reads CASSSNRAGANVLTF. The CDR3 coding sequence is TGTGCCAGCAGTTCGAACAGGGCCGGGGCCAACGTCCTGACTTTC.

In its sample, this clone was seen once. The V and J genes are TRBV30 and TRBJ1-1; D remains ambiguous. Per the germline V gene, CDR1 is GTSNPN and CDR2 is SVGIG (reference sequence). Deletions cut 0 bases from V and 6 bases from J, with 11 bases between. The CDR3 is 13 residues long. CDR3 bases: TGTGCCTGGAGTGTCGGCGGTGCGCCTGAAGCTTTCTTT. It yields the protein CAWSVGGAPEAFF.

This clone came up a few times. CDR3 residues: CASSLAGAQAAGTEAFF. In nucleotides, the CDR3 is TGTGCCAGCAGCTTAGCCGGAGCCCAGGCCGCGGGCACTGAAGCTTTCTTT. The genes are TRBV11-2 and TRBJ1-1; D remains ambiguous. The V end was cut by 1 base, the J end by 4 bases, with 19 bases between. This CDR3 contains 17 residues. The germline gives CDR1 SGHAT, CDR2 FQNNGV.

CDR3 protein: CASKRAGGSDTQYF. The DNA for the CDR3 is TGTGCCAGCAAGAGGGCGGGGGGGTCTGATACGCAGTATTTT. J is TRBJ2-3 and V is TRBV6-5, with 9 nucleotides matching TRBD2. Germline CDR1 and CDR2: MNHEY and SVGAGI. Unmatched junction bases numbered 8, after V lost 7 bases and J lost 6 bases. This CDR3 region has 14 residues.

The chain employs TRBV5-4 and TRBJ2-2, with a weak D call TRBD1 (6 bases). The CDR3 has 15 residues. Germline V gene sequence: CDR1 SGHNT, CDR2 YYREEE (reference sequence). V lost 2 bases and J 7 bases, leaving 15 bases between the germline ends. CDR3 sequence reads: CASSFTHRAIGELFF. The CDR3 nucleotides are TGTGCCAGCAGCTTCACGCACAGGGCGATCGGGGAGCTGTTTTTT.

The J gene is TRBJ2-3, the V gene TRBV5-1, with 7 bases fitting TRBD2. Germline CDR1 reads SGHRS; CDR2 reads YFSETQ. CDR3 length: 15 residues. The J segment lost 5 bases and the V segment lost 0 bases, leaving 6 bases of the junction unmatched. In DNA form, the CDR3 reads TGCGCCAGCAGCTTGGCCGGCCAGCGGGGAGATACGCAGTATTTT. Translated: CASSLAGQRGDTQYF.

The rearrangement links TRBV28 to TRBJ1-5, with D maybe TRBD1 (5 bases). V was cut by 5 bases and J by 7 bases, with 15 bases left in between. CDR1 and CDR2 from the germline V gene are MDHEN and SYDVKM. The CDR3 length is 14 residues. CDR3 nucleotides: TGTGCCAGCAGTGGGGCCAGGAGTAGGCAGCCCCAGCATTTT. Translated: CASSGARSRQPQHF. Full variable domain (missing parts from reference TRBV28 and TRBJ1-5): DVKVTQSSRYLVKRTGEKVFLECVQDMDHENMFWYRQDPGLGLRLIYFSYDVKMKEKGDIPEGYSVSREKKERFSLILESASTNQTSMYLCASSGARSRQPQHFGDGTRLSIL.

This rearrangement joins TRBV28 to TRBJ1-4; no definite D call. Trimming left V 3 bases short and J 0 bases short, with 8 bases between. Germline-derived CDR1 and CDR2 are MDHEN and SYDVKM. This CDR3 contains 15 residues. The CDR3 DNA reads TGTGCCAGCAGTTTTGGCAGATCAACTAATGAAAAACTGTTTTTT. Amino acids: CASSFGRSTNEKLFF.

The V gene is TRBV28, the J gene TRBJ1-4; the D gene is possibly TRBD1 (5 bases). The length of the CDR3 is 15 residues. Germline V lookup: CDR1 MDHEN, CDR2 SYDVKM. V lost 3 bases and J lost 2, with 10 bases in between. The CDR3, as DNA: TGTGCCAGCAGTTTTGGGGGGATGACTAATGAAAAACTGTTTTTT. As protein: CASSFGGMTNEKLFF.

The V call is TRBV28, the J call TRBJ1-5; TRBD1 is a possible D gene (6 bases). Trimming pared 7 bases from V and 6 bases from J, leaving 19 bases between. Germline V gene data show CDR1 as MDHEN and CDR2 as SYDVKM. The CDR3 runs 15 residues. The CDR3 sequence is CASTQGGGAGQPQHF. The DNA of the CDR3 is TGTGCCAGCACCCAGGGTGGGGGCGCAGGTCAGCCCCAGCATTTT.